The clone carrying this TCR beta chain appeared a few times. This sample is drawn from a study of T-cell reconstitution after alpha-beta-depleted transplantation in children. As it was prepared, the TCRbeta library received unique molecular identifiers. TCRdb reprocessed the PCR reads with MiXCR, giving one entry per CDR3 protein. The data show just over 950,000 distinct CDR3 sequences, less than 30% seen once. The sample in question was PBMCs, mostly from graft donor cells, obtained 360 days after TCRalphabeta/CD19-depleted stem cell transplant. The receptor was derived from a boy under two years old who had a stem cell transplant for SCID, so the T cells may come from the graft donor.

The CDR3 region has the DNA TGCGCCAGCAGCCAAGATGCGGGGGCGAGGGGTCAAGAGACCCAGTACTTC. The encoded protein is CASSQDAGARGQETQYF. V gene TRBV4-1 combines with J gene TRBJ2-5, with D possibly TRBD2 on 7 matching bases. The CDR3 consists of 17 residues. CDR1 MGHRA and CDR2 YSYEKL come from the germline V gene. The V end was cut by 0 bases, the J end by 2 bases, with 16 bases between.